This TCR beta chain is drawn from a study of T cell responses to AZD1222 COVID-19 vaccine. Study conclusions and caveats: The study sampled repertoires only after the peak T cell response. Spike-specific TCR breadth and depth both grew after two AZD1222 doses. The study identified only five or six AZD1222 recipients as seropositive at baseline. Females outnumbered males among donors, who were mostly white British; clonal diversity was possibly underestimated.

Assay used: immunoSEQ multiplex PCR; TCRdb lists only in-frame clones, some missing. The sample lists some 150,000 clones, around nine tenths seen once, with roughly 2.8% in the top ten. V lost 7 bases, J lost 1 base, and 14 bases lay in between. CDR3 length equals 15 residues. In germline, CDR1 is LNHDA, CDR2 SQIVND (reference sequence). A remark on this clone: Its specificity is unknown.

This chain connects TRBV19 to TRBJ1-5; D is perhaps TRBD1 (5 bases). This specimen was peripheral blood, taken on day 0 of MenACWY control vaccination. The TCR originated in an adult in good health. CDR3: CASKIATDSNQPQHF. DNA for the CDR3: TGTGCCAGTAAAATTGCGACAGACAGCAATCAGCCCCAGCATTTT.